This T cell receptor beta chain is drawn from a study of blood T cells in healthy people across ages. The study's findings and limits: Per million T cells, TCR beta diversity dropped roughly linearly as age increased.

This clonotype occurred a few times. The antigen is undetermined. The donors, all healthy, were Caucasians living in Russia, aged roughly 6 to 100. The CDR3 is 13 residues long. V was clipped by 5 bases and J by 8 bases; unmatched bases: 4. CDR1 is SGHTA, CDR2 FQGNSA, per germline. The second PCR ran about 6 to 12 cycles with a sample-barcoded 5' primer and J-beta primers. Through a template-switch adaptor with 12 random nucleotides, each cDNA molecule received a tag. Each single sample gave us at least 3 million CDR3-containing paired-end reads. TCRdb passed the 5' RACE reads through MiXCR, listing each CDR3 protein once. The table lists about a million distinct CDR3 sequences, about 44% of them singletons.

Material for sequencing was blood. This TCR derives from a young man in good health. The chain joins TRBV7-2 to TRBJ2-1, with 9 bases aligning to TRBD1. Here the CDR3 DNA reads TGTGCCAGCAGCCCCGACAGGGGGTATGAGCAGTTCTTC. As protein: CASSPDRGYEQFF.